The 16 T cell receptor beta chains below come from one sample, sequenced in a study of cytomegalovirus exposure and HLA in healthy donors. Both 60 Vbeta primers and 13 Jbeta primers went into the PCR. Generated by immunoSEQ multiplex PCR, the TCRdb table keeps only in-frame clones and is missing some. The sample carries some 190,000 clones, around 80% recorded once. Sequences were obtained from PBMCs. The receptors stem from a woman in her 30s in good health and CMV-seropositive.

The J gene is TRBJ2-7, the V gene TRBV29-1; 10 bases map to TRBD1. The CDR3 totals 13 residues. With V trimmed by 5 bases and J by 6 bases, 7 bases remained unmatched. Looked up from germline, CDR1 is SQVTM and CDR2 is ANQGSEA. Here the CDR3 DNA reads TGCAGCGTTCTGGGACAGGGGTTTTCCGAGCAGTACTTC. It translates to CSVLGQGFSEQYF.

V is TRBV29-1 and J is TRBJ2-1; D gene unclear. The V end was cut by 0 bases, the J end by 3 bases, with 12 bases between. CDR1 and CDR2 (germline): SQVTM, ANQGSEA. This CDR3 contains 15 residues. CDR3 loop: CSVEEGPSVYNEQFF. In nucleotides, the CDR3 is TGCAGCGTTGAAGAGGGCCCTTCCGTCTACAATGAGCAGTTCTTC.

This clone came up once. The chain is built from TRBV11-3 and TRBJ2-1, with D possibly matching TRBD1 (6 bases). The CDR3 length is 15 residues. Germline CDR1 SGHNT, CDR2 YENEEA. Deletions cut 1 base from V and 6 bases from J, with 13 bases between. The CDR3 spells CASSLGQGLSNEQFF. The CDR3 nucleotides read TGTGCCAGCAGCTTAGGCCAGGGGCTAAGCAATGAGCAGTTCTTC.

This rearrangement joins TRBV5-4 to TRBJ1-4; D perhaps matches TRBD1 (5 bases). Germline V lookup: CDR1 SGHNT, CDR2 YYREEE (reference sequence). The V gene lost 4 bases and the J gene lost 2 bases, with 18 bases spanning the gap. The CDR3 covers 17 residues. DNA for the CDR3: TGTGCCAGCAGCATGTCAGGGATTCGGTTGACTAATGAAAAACTGTTTTTT. This gives the protein CASSMSGIRLTNEKLFF. The entire variable domain, with the rest obtained from reference TRBV5-4 and TRBJ1-4, is as follows: ETGVTQSPTHLIKTRGQQVTLRCSSQSGHNTVSWYQQALGQGPQFIFQYYREEENGRGNFPPRFSGLQFPNYSSELNVNALELDDSALYLCASSMSGIRLTNEKLFFGSGTQLSVL.

The chain carries TRBV5-1 and TRBJ2-2; 10 positions match TRBD2. The CDR3 has 17 residues. V lost 4 bases to trimming and J lost 4 bases; unmatched junction nucleotides: 10. Germline loops: CDR1 SGHRS, CDR2 YFSETQ. The CDR3 DNA reads as TGCGCCAGCAGCGGGTCTTCTAGCGGGGGCGTCACCGGGGAGCTGTTTTTT. It codes for CASSGSSSGGVTGELFF. The whole variable domain, filled in from reference TRBV5-1 and TRBJ2-2, reads KAGVTQTPRYLIKTRGQQVTLSCSPISGHRSVSWYQQTPGQGLQFLFEYFSETQRNKGNFPGRFSGRQFSNSRSEMNVSTLELGDSALYLCASSGSSSGGVTGELFFGEGSRLTVL.

This sequence joins TRBV10-3 and TRBJ1-3, with no clear D. Germline V gene sequence: CDR1 ENHRY, CDR2 SYGVKD. Trimming cost V 2 bases and J 2 bases, with 13 bases left between them. The CDR3 totals 16 residues. The CDR3 DNA reads TGTGCCATCAGTGAGCGGGGAGCATTCACTGGAAACACCATATATTTT. Its protein is CAISERGAFTGNTIYF.

The chain uses TRBV7-2 and TRBJ1-3; D is unclear. The CDR3 is 15 residues long. V lost 5 bases to trimming and J lost 0 bases, with 11 bases between them. Germline assignment: CDR1 SGHTA and CDR2 FQGNSA. The CDR3 loop reads CASSLTLSSGNTIYF. The DNA of the CDR3 is TGTGCCAGCAGCCTGACACTGAGCTCTGGAAACACCATATATTTT.

This clone was observed a single time. This sequence joins TRBV7-2 and TRBJ2-6; D possibly corresponds to TRBD1 (5 bases). The CDR3 is made up of 15 amino acids. The V gene lost 6 bases and the J gene lost 0 bases, with 9 bases spanning the gap. The V gene's germline CDR1 is SGHTA and CDR2 FQGNSA. The CDR3 nucleotides read TGTGCCAGCAGACAGGCCCGCTCTGGGGCCAACGTCCTGACTTTC. This encodes CASRQARSGANVLTF.

This clone has just a few counts. Germline and junction disagree at one end, which may indicate a read error. J is TRBJ2-3 and V is TRBV7-9; possible D gene TRBD2, 7 bases. The CDR3 covers 17 residues. Germline V lookup: CDR1 SEHNR, CDR2 FQNEAQ (reference sequence). The CDR3 sequence: CSSSLPLGGGRTDTQYF. The CDR3 DNA reads TGTTCCAGCAGCTTACCTCTTGGGGGGGGGCGCACAGATACGCAGTATTTT.

V is TRBV5-4 and J is TRBJ1-6; TRBD1 agrees at 7 bases. Unmatched junction bases numbered 4, after V lost 0 bases and J lost 10 bases. The length of the CDR3 is 14 residues. The germline V gene encodes CDR1 SGHNT and CDR2 YYREEE (reference sequence). CDR3 residues: CASSLAQGGSPLHF. CDR3 sequence (DNA): TGTGCCAGCAGCTTGGCTCAGGGGGGCTCACCCCTCCACTTT. Full variable domain (rest looked up from reference TRBV5-4 and TRBJ1-6): ETGVTQSPTHLIKTRGQQVTLRCSSQSGHNTVSWYQQALGQGPQFIFQYYREEENGRGNFPPRFSGLQFPNYSSELNVNALELDDSALYLCASSLAQGGSPLHFGNGTRLTVT.

The chain links TRBV7-8 to TRBJ1-1, with D unclear. CDR3 length: 15 residues. Germline CDR1 is SGHVS and CDR2 is FQNEAQ. The V gene lost 2 bases and the J gene lost 1 base, with 11 bases spanning the gap. The CDR3 protein is CASSLRRLANTEAFF. CDR3 DNA sequence: TGTGCCAGCAGCTTACGAAGACTTGCGAACACTGAAGCTTTCTTT.

The chain links TRBV14 to TRBJ2-1; 9 nucleotides line up with TRBD2. After removal of 2 bases from V and 9 bases from J, the junction contained 8 bases not matched to a gene. Germline V gives CDR1 SGHDN, CDR2 FVKESK. The CDR3 runs 15 residues. CDR3 residues: CASSQIAGAVGEQFF. CDR3 DNA sequence: TGTGCCAGCAGCCAAATAGCGGGGGCCGTGGGTGAGCAGTTCTTC.

The chain is built from TRBV18 and TRBJ2-7; D is perhaps TRBD1 (8 bases). V shed 2 bases and J shed 7 bases, with 15 bases lying between them. From germline, CDR1 is KGHSH and CDR2 LQKENI. The CDR3 sequence is 14 residues long. CDR3 nucleotide sequence: TGTGCCAGCTCACCAACAGGGGGGGTACTGGAGCAGTACTTC. Translating gives CASSPTGGVLEQYF.

This chain links TRBV14 with TRBJ1-1, with a possible D match to TRBD1 (6 bases). CDR1 and CDR2 (germline): SGHDN, FVKESK. V was trimmed by 3 bases and J by 5 bases, leaving 13 bases between them. The CDR3 sequence is 14 residues long. This CDR3 is CASSHVPTGTEAFF. CDR3 nucleotide sequence: TGTGCCAGCAGCCACGTACCAACAGGGACTGAAGCTTTCTTT.

The gene calls are TRBV7-2 and TRBJ1-1; D possibly corresponds to TRBD1 (6 bases). The CDR3 consists of 13 residues. In germline, CDR1 is SGHTA, CDR2 FQGNSA. V was clipped by 5 bases and J by 1 base, with 8 bases between them. DNA of the CDR3: TGTGCCAGCAGCCCCAGGGGGAACACTGAAGCTTTCTTT. Translating it yields CASSPRGNTEAFF.

The chain employs TRBV9 and TRBJ1-2; 9 bases are shared with TRBD1. Germline V lookup: CDR1 SGDLS, CDR2 YYNGEE. This CDR3 is built from 14 residues. Trimming took 4 bases from V and 2 from J; bases not matched to a gene: 3. The CDR3 sequence: CASSPTGGNYGYTF. The CDR3 DNA sequence: TGTGCCAGCAGCCCGACAGGGGGGAACTATGGCTACACCTTC.